This T cell receptor beta chain came from a study of T cell changes during pregnancy in multiple sclerosis. Per the germline V gene, CDR1 is SGHTA and CDR2 is FQGTGA. With V trimmed by 3 bases and J by 7 bases, 3 bases remained unmatched. The length of the CDR3 is 13 residues. The data were produced by immunoSEQ multiplex PCR, yet TCRdb's version contains in-frame clones alone and is incomplete. The sample has approximately 52,000 clones, over 80% seen once. The sample was CD4+ T cells from peripheral blood mononuclear cells, taken after pregnancy. This sequence was found in a female donor with multiple sclerosis, enrolled in a pregnancy study. The chain uses TRBV7-3 and TRBJ1-5; the match to TRBD1 covers 7 bases. CDR3 protein: CASSFDRDQPQHF. The CDR3 nucleotides read TGTGCCAGCAGCTTTGACAGGGACCAGCCCCAGCATTTT.